This entry lists 12 T cell receptor beta chains sequenced from one sample in a study of CD8+CD57+ T cells in acquired aplastic anemia. CD8+CD57+ cell expansion, shown by flow cytometry, had occurred in the patients selected for sequencing. According to the study, genomic DNA was the template for TCR beta VDJ and CDR3 profiling. TCRdb redid the calling of the reads with MiXCR, one entry per CDR3 protein. Of roughly 260,000 distinct CDR3 sequences in the sample, approximately 50% were seen once. The sample taken for sequencing was sorted CD4+, CD8+, or CD8+CD57+ T cells (not recorded which) from PBMCs. The source is a human donor with aplastic anemia.

The gene calls are TRBV5-1 and TRBJ1-6, with a weak D call TRBD1 (6 bases). Germline values: CDR1 SGHRS, CDR2 YFSETQ. Trimming took 2 bases from V and 8 from J, leaving 11 bases between them. The CDR3 has 14 residues. As DNA, the CDR3 is TGCGCCAGCAGCTTAACAGGGTTTGATTCACCCCTCCACTTT. Translation gives CASSLTGFDSPLHF. The variable domain in full, with the rest retrieved from reference TRBV5-1 and TRBJ1-6, is KAGVTQTPRYLIKTRGQQVTLSCSPISGHRSVSWYQQTPGQGLQFLFEYFSETQRNKGNFPGRFSGRQFSNSRSEMNVSTLELGDSALYLCASSLTGFDSPLHFGNGTRLTVT.

This clonotype was counted ten times or more. The CDR3 is CASSLESGYGYTF. The CDR3 DNA reads TGTGCCAGCAGCTTAGAATCGGGGTATGGCTACACCTTC. The chain combines TRBV7-6 with TRBJ1-2; no definite D call. Germline lookup yields CDR1 SGHVS and CDR2 FNYEAQ. The CDR3 covers 13 residues. V was pared by 1 base and J by 5 bases, with 8 bases between.

This CDR3 reads CASSPREGGRKETQYF. The CDR3 nucleotides read TGTGCCAGCAGCCCAAGGGAGGGCGGGAGGAAAGAGACCCAGTACTTC. This chain connects TRBV7-6 to TRBJ2-5, with 8 bases matching TRBD2. Germline loops: CDR1 SGHVS, CDR2 FNYEAQ. This CDR3 region has 16 residues. The J segment lost 3 bases and the V segment lost 5 bases, leaving 11 bases of the junction unmatched.

In regard to this clonotype: Germline is not matched at one junction end, which may reflect a read error. The chain is built from TRBV6-4 and TRBJ2-1; the D gene is possibly TRBD2 (7 bases). The CDR3 has 17 residues. Germline CDR1 reads MRHNA; CDR2 reads SNTAGT. CDR3: CASSYSGAGGVHREQFF. The CDR3 nucleotides are TGTGCCAGCAGTTACTCGGGGGCTGGGGGGGTCCACCGTGAGCAGTTCTTC.

Ten or more counts support this clonotype. The chain carries TRBV24-1 and TRBJ1-1; D is perhaps TRBD1 (5 bases). In germline, CDR1 is KGHDR, CDR2 SFDVKD. Trimming took off 2 bases at V and 3 bases at J, with 15 bases between the two ends. CDR3 size: 16 residues. CDR3 sequence (DNA): TGTGCCACCAGTGATTCAGGGTCGGCGTGGGACACTGAAGCTTTCTTT. Translation: CATSDSGSAWDTEAFF.

The chain carries TRBV20-1 and TRBJ1-4; 8 bases are a match to TRBD1. The length of the CDR3 is 16 residues. V lost 6 bases to trimming and J lost 0 bases; unmatched junction nucleotides: 9. In germline, CDR1 is DFQATT, CDR2 SNEGSKA (reference sequence). The chain's CDR3 is CSATDRAAATNEKLFF. The DNA of the CDR3 is TGCAGTGCCACGGACAGGGCCGCCGCAACTAATGAAAAACTGTTTTTT.

Turning to this clonotype: A much larger clone differs by one base, so this may be a read error. Here the CDR3 reads CASSIDGKWDIEAFF. CDR3 in DNA: TGTGCCAGCAGCATAGATGGGAAATGGGATATAGAAGCTTTCTTT. V gene TRBV9 combines with J gene TRBJ1-1, with D hard to call. The CDR3 consists of 15 residues. CDR1 is SGDLS and CDR2 is YYNGEE in the germline V gene. V was trimmed by 4 bases and J by 8 bases, leaving 21 bases between them.

This clonotype was recorded many times. The rearrangement joins TRBV11-3 to TRBJ2-3, with a possible D match to TRBD1 (6 bases). CDR1 is SGHNT and CDR2 is YENEEA in the germline V gene. The length of the CDR3 is 15 residues. V lost 5 bases to trimming and J lost 0 bases, with 12 bases between them. The CDR3 nucleotides are TGTGCCAGCAGCGCCCGGGACAAAAGCACAGATACGCAGTATTTT. Translating gives CASSARDKSTDTQYF.

This clonotype occurred a few times. V is TRBV2 and J is TRBJ2-3; D not resolved. The germline gives CDR1 SNHLY, CDR2 FYNNEI. Trimming took off 5 bases at V and 0 bases at J, with 18 bases between the two ends. The CDR3 loop spans 17 amino acids. Written as DNA, the CDR3 is TGTGCCAGCAGTTTCTCTGGGTCGGCGGATAGCACAGATACGCAGTATTTT. It codes for CASSFSGSADSTDTQYF.

Note on this clonotype: This clone may be a read error of a much larger clone one base away. This chain connects TRBV5-6 to TRBJ2-7, with D unresolved. The CDR3 is 12 amino acids. Germline V gene lookup returns CDR1 SGHDT and CDR2 YYEEEE. This chain's CDR3 is CASSQPSCEQYF. In DNA form, the CDR3 reads TGTGCCAGCAGCCAGCCATCCTGCGAGCAGTACTTC.

The genes are TRBV19 and TRBJ1-1; TRBD1 matches 9 bases. Looked up from germline, CDR1 is LNHDA and CDR2 is SQIVND (reference sequence). The length of the CDR3 is 15 residues. The trim removed 6 bases at V and 0 bases at J, leaving 5 bases unmatched. CDR3 region: CASRHRGPVNTEAFF. CDR3 coding DNA: TGTGCCAGTAGGCACAGGGGGCCGGTGAACACTGAAGCTTTCTTT.

This clonotype has more than one count but fewer than ten. The rearrangement links TRBV28 to TRBJ2-7, with D possibly called TRBD1 or TRBD2 (5 bases each). This CDR3 has 14 residues. V shed 10 bases and J shed 0 bases, with 16 bases lying between them. Per the germline V gene, CDR1 is MDHEN and CDR2 is SYDVKM. CDR3 loop: CATSGATDSYEQYF. CDR3 DNA: TGTGCCACCTCCGGGGCTACTGACTCCTACGAGCAGTACTTC.